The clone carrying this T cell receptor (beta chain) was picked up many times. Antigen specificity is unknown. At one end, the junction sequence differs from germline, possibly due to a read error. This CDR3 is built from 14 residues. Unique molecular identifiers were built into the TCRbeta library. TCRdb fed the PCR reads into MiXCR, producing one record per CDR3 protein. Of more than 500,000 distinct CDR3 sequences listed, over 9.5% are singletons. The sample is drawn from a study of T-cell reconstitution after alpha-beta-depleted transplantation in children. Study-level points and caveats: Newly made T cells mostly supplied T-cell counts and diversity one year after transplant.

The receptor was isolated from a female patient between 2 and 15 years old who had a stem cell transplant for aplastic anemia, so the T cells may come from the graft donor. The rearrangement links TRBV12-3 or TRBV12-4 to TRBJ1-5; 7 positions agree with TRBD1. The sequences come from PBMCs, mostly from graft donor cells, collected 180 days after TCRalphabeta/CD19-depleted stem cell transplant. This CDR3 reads CASSFRDSNQPQHF. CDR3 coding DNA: TGTGCCAGCAGTTTCAGGGACAGCAACCAGCCCCAGCATTTT.